Below are 15 T cell receptor beta chains sequenced from a single sample in a study of human T cells and chemical hapten exposure. MiXCR, run by TCRdb on the RACE reads, gives a single entry per CDR3 protein. The data hold about 82,000 distinct CDR3 sequences, with 11% observed a single time. Time point: patch test 3, about 24 weeks after DPC sensitization. Treatment noted: therapeutic diphenylcyclopropenone sensitization with weekly scalp DPC. The specimen was whole blood, collected in connection with sensitization to the hapten diphenylcyclopropenone (DPC). The source is a woman in her fifties or sixties with alopecia areata. Some clones in this sample may be carry-over from other donors' samples.

This clonotype was found a few times. The chain is built from TRBV30 and TRBJ2-1; 9 bases agree with TRBD2. CDR3 length: 15 residues. In germline, CDR1 is GTSNPN, CDR2 SVGIG (reference sequence). The junction had 9 bases not matched to a gene; V was cut back by 2 bases and J by 7 bases. CDR3 region: CAWSPPGSGRNEQFF. The CDR3 DNA follows: TGTGCCTGGAGTCCCCCCGGTAGCGGGAGAAATGAGCAGTTCTTC.

This chain's CDR3 is CASRGTSSITDTQYF. CDR3 DNA sequence: TGTGCCAGCAGAGGGACTAGCTCAATCACAGATACGCAGTATTTT. The chain has TRBV7-3 and TRBJ2-3; TRBD2 matches at 9 bases. In germline, CDR1 is SGHTA, CDR2 FQGTGA. V shed 6 bases, J shed 2 bases, and the junction held 6 bases outside the gene matches. CDR3 length equals 15 residues.

This clonotype was seen many times. The rearrangement links TRBV29-1 to TRBJ2-1, with 8 bases fitting TRBD2. The length of the CDR3 is 16 residues. Unmatched junction bases numbered 18, after V lost 7 bases and J lost 7 bases. Germline V gene sequence: CDR1 SQVTM, CDR2 ANQGSEA. CDR3 sequence reads: CSALSWPGGPHNEQFF. CDR3 in DNA: TGCAGCGCCCTAAGTTGGCCGGGAGGGCCGCATAATGAGCAGTTCTTC.

This clonotype has ten or more counts. The CDR3 nucleotides are TGTGCCAGCAGACCTGCTAGAATACCTTACGAGCAGTACTTC. It specifies CASRPARIPYEQYF. The rearrangement links TRBV12-3 or TRBV12-4 to TRBJ2-7; unclear D gene. With 6 bases removed from V and 4 bases from J, the gap between germline ends came to 16 bases. This CDR3 comprises 14 residues.

This clonotype occurred many times. The chain links TRBV6-1 to TRBJ2-1, with 7 nucleotides matching TRBD2. The CDR3 spans 16 residues. CDR1 MNHNS and CDR2 SASEGT come from the germline V gene. V shed 1 base and J 3 bases; nucleotides not matched to a gene: 6. The DNA of the CDR3 is TGTGCCAGCAGTGAAGAGCCTAGCGGAGTCTACAATGAGCAGTTCTTC. Residues: CASSEEPSGVYNEQFF.

This clonotype was recorded many times. The genes are TRBV2 and TRBJ2-4; 7 bases map to TRBD2. The CDR3 loop spans 13 amino acids. With V trimmed by 8 bases and J by 1 base, 2 bases remained unmatched. The germline CDR1 and CDR2 sequences are SNHLY and FYNNEI. The CDR3 here is CASRGVAKNIQYF. The CDR3 DNA reads as TGTGCCAGCCGGGGGGTTGCCAAAAACATTCAGTACTTC. The complete variable domain, with remaining parts taken from reference TRBV2 and TRBJ2-4, reads EPEVTQTPSHQVTQMGQEVILRCVPISNHLYFYWYRQILGQKVEFLVSFYNNEISEKSEIFDDQFSVERPDGSNFTLKIRSTKLEDSAMYFCASRGVAKNIQYFGAGTRLSVL.

This clonotype was detected many times. The chain has TRBV7-2 and TRBJ2-7; TRBD1 matches at 7 bases. The CDR3 sequence is 14 residues long. V lost 5 bases to trimming and J lost 4 bases; unmatched junction nucleotides: 8. From germline, CDR1 is SGHTA and CDR2 FQGNSA. CDR3 sequence: CASSPGTVLYEQYF. The CDR3 region has the DNA TGTGCCAGCAGCCCCGGGACAGTTCTTTACGAGCAGTACTTC.

This clonotype came up once. The chain combines TRBV5-1 with TRBJ2-7; D may be TRBD1 (6 bases). V lost 4 bases, J lost 6 bases, and 11 bases lay in between. The germline gives CDR1 SGHRS, CDR2 YFSETQ. The length of the CDR3 is 12 residues. The CDR3 is CASSPTGSEQYF. The CDR3 nucleotides read TGCGCCAGCAGCCCGACAGGTTCCGAGCAGTACTTC.

The genes are TRBV29-1 and TRBJ2-1; 8 bases align to TRBD1. The CDR3 has 11 amino acids. V was clipped by 7 bases and J by 6 bases; unmatched bases: 2. Germline V gene data show CDR1 as SQVTM and CDR2 as ANQGSEA. The CDR3 region has the DNA TGCAGCGCAGGACAGGGCAATGAGCAGTTCTTC. This translates into CSAGQGNEQFF.

In this sample, this clonotype turned up many times. The chain carries TRBV20-1 and TRBJ2-1; TRBD2 matches at 12 bases. The germline V gene encodes CDR1 DFQATT and CDR2 SNEGSKA (reference sequence). CDR3 length equals 16 residues. V was pared by 1 base and J by 1 base, with 2 bases of the junction left unmatched. DNA of the CDR3: TGCAGTGCTAGAGGGCTAGCGGGAGGGTCCTACAATGAGCAGTTCTTC. As protein: CSARGLAGGSYNEQFF.

This clonotype was detected many times. The rearrangement joins TRBV20-1 to TRBJ2-2, with 7 bases fitting TRBD2. This CDR3 has 14 amino acids. Per the germline V gene, CDR1 is DFQATT and CDR2 is SNEGSKA (reference sequence). V shed 5 bases and J 6 bases; nucleotides not matched to a gene: 9. The CDR3 protein is CSAGGFSGPGELFF. The CDR3 DNA reads as TGCAGTGCTGGGGGGTTTAGCGGGCCCGGGGAGCTGTTTTTT.

This clonotype was detected many times. This chain uses TRBV24-1 with TRBJ2-1; D gene uncertain. The CDR3 has 14 amino acids. The germline gives CDR1 KGHDR, CDR2 SFDVKD. V was pared by 6 bases and J by 7 bases, with 15 bases between. Here the CDR3 DNA reads TGTGCCACCAGTTCCCCCGATCAACTTAATGAGCAGTTCTTC. Encoded protein: CATSSPDQLNEQFF.

V gene TRBV3-1 combines with J gene TRBJ2-4; D possibly matches TRBD1 or TRBD2 (5 bases each). CDR1 is LGHDT, CDR2 YNNKEL, per germline (reference sequence). The CDR3 is 15 residues long. V lost 1 base, J lost 7 bases, and 14 bases lay in between. CDR3 coding DNA: TGTGCCAGCAGCCAAGGAGGGGAAGTAAGGAACATTCAGTACTTC. This encodes CASSQGGEVRNIQYF.

This clonotype occurred a few times. The genes are TRBV7-8 and TRBJ2-5; 9 nucleotides agree with TRBD2. This CDR3 comprises 16 residues. V lost 1 base to trimming and J lost 1 base; unmatched junction nucleotides: 4. Germline-derived CDR1 and CDR2 are SGHVS and FQNEAQ. The CDR3 loop reads CASSLGTSGFQETQYF. As DNA, the CDR3 is TGTGCCAGCAGCTTAGGAACTAGCGGGTTCCAAGAGACCCAGTACTTC.

This clonotype was recorded many times. The genes are TRBV7-9 and TRBJ2-7, with TRBD2 matching over 12 bases. With V trimmed by 5 bases and J by 3 bases, 5 bases remained unmatched. Germline CDR1 and CDR2: SEHNR and FQNEAQ (reference sequence). The CDR3 loop spans 15 amino acids. Written as DNA, the CDR3 is TGTGCCAGCAGCCTAACTAGCGGGAGGCACTACGAGCAGTACTTC. This translates into CASSLTSGRHYEQYF.